This T cell receptor beta chain was found in a study of a mutant IDH1 vaccine in newly diagnosed glioma. Study details: Patients were started on vaccination 4-6 weeks after radiotherapy alone, or with temozolomide cycles. Mean patient age was about 44 years; 62.5% were male and approximately 40% female.

Trimming left V 6 bases short and J 4 bases short, with 12 bases between. The CDR3 runs to 14 residues. CDR1 is SNHLY, CDR2 FYNNEI, per germline. Time point denoted: week 35, safety follow-up. A 20-mer mutant IDH1 peptide at 300 ug was injected subcutaneously with topical imiquimod. Clones were sequenced by immunoSEQ multiplex PCR, and TCRdb holds only the in-frame ones, with some missing. The data show around 40,000 clones, around 91% seen once. As for this clone: Its specificity is unknown.

The chain joins TRBV2 to TRBJ1-4; TRBD1 might be the D (5 bases). Specimen: PBMCs, collected from a glioma patient whose treatment included an IDH1 peptide vaccine. This clonotype was obtained from a man in his forties with glioma. For the CDR3, the DNA is TGTGCCAGCAGGTGGGCAGGGCTTAATGAAAAACTGTTTTTT. It specifies CASRWAGLNEKLFF.